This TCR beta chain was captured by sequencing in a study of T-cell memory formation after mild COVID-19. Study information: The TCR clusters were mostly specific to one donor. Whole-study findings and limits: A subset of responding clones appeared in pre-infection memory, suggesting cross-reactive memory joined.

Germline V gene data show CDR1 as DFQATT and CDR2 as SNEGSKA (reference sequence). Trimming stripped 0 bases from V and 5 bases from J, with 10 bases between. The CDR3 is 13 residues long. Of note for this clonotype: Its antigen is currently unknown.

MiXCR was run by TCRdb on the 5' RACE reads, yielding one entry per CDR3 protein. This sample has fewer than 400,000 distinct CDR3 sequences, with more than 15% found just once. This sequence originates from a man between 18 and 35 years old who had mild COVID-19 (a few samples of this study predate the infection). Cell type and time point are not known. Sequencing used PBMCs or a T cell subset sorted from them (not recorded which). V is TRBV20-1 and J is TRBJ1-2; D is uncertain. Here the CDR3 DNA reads TGCAGTGCTAGAGATTATGGCCATTATGGCTACACCTTC. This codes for CSARDYGHYGYTF.